This TCR beta chain is drawn from a study of regulatory T cells in long-lasting Graves disease. Study results and limitations: Shared public clonotypes totalled some 2,500 in persistent patients, compared with about 990 in new patients.

Library construction for TCR beta used iRepertoire HTBI primers and Arm-PCR of CDR3 regions. TCRdb redid the calling of the multiplex PCR reads with MiXCR, one entry per CDR3 protein. The data show 300,000 to 450,000 distinct CDR3 sequences, roughly a sixth seen once. The time point here: newly diagnosed GD, antithyroid drugs for less than 3 months. Generation of the TCR library employed RNA extracted from PBMCs. This CDR3 is 17 amino acids long. V shed 4 bases and J 0 bases; nucleotides not matched to a gene: 12. Germline V gives CDR1 SGHTA, CDR2 FQGNSA. This clonotype was detected many times. The antigen is not known.

The source was peripheral blood mononuclear cells (PBMCs), collected at new diagnosis, from a patient treated with antithyroid drugs. The clonotype comes from a female donor with Graves disease. The chain employs TRBV7-2 and TRBJ2-7, with 7 bases fitting TRBD2. CDR3 nucleotides: TGTGCCAGCAGCTCCCCCGGGCTAGCGGACCTCTCCTACGAGCAGTACTTC. Translating gives CASSSPGLADLSYEQYF.